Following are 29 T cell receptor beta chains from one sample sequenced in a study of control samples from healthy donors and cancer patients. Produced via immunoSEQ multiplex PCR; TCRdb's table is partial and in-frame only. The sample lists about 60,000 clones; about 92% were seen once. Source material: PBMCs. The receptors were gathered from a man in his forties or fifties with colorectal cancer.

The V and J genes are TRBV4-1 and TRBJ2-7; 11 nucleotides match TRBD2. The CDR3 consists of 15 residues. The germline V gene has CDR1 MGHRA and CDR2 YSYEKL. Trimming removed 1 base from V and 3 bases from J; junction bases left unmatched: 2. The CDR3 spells CASSQVAGGIYEQYF. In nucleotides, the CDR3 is TGCGCCAGCAGCCAAGTAGCGGGGGGGATCTACGAGCAGTACTTC.

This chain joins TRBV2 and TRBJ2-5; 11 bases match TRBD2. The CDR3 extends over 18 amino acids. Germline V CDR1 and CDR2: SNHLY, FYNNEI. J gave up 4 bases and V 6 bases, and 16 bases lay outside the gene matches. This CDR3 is CASRGFSGGALTPETQYF. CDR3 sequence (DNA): TGTGCCAGCAGGGGATTTAGCGGGGGGGCTCTTACTCCAGAGACCCAGTACTTC. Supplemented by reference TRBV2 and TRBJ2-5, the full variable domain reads EPEVTQTPSHQVTQMGQEVILRCVPISNHLYFYWYRQILGQKVEFLVSFYNNEISEKSEIFDDQFSVERPDGSNFTLKIRSTKLEDSAMYFCASRGFSGGALTPETQYFGPGTRLLVL.

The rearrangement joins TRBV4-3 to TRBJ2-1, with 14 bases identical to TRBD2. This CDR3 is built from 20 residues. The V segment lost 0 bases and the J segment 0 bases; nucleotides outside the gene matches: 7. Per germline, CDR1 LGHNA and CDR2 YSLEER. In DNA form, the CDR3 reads TGCGCCAGCAGCCAAGATCGGACTAGCGGGGGGCTGAGCTCCTACAATGAGCAGTTCTTC. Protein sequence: CASSQDRTSGGLSSYNEQFF.

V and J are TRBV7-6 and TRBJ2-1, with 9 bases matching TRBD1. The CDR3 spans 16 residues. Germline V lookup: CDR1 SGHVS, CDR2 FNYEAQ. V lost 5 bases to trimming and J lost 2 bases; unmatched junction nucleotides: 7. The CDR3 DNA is TGTGCCAGCAGCCCTATTACAGGGGGCCCCTACAATGAGCAGTTCTTC. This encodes CASSPITGGPYNEQFF.

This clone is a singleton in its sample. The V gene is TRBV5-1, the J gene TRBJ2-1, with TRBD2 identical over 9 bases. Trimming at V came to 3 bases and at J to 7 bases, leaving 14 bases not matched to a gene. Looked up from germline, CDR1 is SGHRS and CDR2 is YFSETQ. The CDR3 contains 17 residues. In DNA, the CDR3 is TGCGCCAGCAGCTCCGCGGGTAGCGGGGGAGCGAGGAATGAGCAGTTCTTC. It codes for CASSSAGSGGARNEQFF. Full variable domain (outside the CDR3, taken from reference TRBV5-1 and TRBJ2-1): KAGVTQTPRYLIKTRGQQVTLSCSPISGHRSVSWYQQTPGQGLQFLFEYFSETQRNKGNFPGRFSGRQFSNSRSEMNVSTLELGDSALYLCASSSAGSGGARNEQFFGPGTRLTVL.

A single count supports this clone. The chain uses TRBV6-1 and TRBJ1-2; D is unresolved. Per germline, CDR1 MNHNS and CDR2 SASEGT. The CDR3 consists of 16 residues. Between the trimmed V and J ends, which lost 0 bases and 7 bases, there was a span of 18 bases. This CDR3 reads CASSEALGSRRVGYTF. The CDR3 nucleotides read TGTGCCAGCAGTGAAGCACTAGGATCCAGGAGAGTTGGCTACACCTTC.

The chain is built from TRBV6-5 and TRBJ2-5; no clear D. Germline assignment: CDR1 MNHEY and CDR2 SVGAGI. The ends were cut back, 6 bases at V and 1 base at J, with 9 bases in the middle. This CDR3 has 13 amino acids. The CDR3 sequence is CASRTWVQETQYF. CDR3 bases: TGTGCCAGCAGAACGTGGGTCCAAGAGACCCAGTACTTC.

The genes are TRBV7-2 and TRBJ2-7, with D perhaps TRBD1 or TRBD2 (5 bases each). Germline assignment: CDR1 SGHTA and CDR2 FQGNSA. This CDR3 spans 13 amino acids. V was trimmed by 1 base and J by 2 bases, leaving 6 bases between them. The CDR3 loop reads CASSLGGTYEQYF. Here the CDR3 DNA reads TGTGCCAGCAGCTTAGGGGGGACCTACGAGCAGTACTTC.

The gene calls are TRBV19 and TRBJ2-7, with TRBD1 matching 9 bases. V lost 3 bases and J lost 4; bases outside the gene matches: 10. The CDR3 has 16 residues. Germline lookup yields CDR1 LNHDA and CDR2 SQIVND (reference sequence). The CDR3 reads CASSMSGQGKWYEQYF. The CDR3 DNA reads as TGTGCCAGTAGTATGTCGGGACAGGGTAAATGGTACGAGCAGTACTTC. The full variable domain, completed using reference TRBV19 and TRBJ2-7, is DGGITQSPKYLFRKEGQNVTLSCEQNLNHDAMYWYRQDPGQGLRLIYYSQIVNDFQKGDIAEGYSVSREKKESFPLTVTSAQKNPTAFYLCASSMSGQGKWYEQYFGPGTRLTVT.

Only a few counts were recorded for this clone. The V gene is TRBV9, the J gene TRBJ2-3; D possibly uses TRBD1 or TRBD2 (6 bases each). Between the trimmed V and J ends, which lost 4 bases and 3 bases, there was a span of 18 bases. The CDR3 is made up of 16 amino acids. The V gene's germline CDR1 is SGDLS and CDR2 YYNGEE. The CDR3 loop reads CASSSPGRGQTDTQYF. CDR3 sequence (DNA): TGTGCCAGCAGCTCGCCGGGCCGGGGGCAAACAGATACGCAGTATTTT.

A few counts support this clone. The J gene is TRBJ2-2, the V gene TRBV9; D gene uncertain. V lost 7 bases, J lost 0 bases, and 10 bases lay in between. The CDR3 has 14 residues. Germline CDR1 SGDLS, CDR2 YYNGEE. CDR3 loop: CASGPWSNTGELFF. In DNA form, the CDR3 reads TGTGCCAGCGGCCCGTGGTCGAACACCGGGGAGCTGTTTTTT.

The CDR3 DNA is TGTGCCAGCTTTCGGGACAACACAGATACGCAGTATTTT. Translation gives CASFRDNTDTQYF. V and J are TRBV18 and TRBJ2-3; possibly TRBD1 for D (6 bases). This CDR3 has 13 residues. The V and J ends lost 7 bases and 2 bases respectively, with 10 bases between them. The germline V gene has CDR1 KGHSH and CDR2 LQKENI.

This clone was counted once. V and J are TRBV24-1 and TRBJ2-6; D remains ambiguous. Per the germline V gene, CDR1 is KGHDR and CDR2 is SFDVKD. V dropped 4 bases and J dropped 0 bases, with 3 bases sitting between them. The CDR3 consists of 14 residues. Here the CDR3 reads CATSDNSGANVLTF. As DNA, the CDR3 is TGTGCCACCAGTGACAACTCTGGGGCCAACGTCCTGACTTTC.

CDR3 region: CASSQVGQVAITDTQYF. The CDR3 DNA is TGTGCCAGCAGCCAAGTTGGACAGGTGGCTATCACAGATACGCAGTATTTT. V gene TRBV7-3 combines with J gene TRBJ2-3; the match to TRBD1 covers 7 bases. Trimming removed 5 bases from V and 2 bases from J; junction bases left unmatched: 13. The CDR3 is 17 amino acids. Germline CDR1 reads SGHTA; CDR2 reads FQGTGA.

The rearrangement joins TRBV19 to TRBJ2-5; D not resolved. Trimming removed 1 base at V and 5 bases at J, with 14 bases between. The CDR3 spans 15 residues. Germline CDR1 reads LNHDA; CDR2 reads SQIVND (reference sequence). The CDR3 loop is CASSIGASRRETQYF. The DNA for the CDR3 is TGTGCCAGTAGTATAGGGGCATCTAGACGGGAGACCCAGTACTTC.

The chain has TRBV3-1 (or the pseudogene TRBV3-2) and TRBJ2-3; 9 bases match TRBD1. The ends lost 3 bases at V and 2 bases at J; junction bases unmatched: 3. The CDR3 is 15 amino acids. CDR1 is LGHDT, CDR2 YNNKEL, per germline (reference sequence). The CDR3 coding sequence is TGTGCCAGCAGCCACGGACAGGGGAACACAGATACGCAGTATTTT. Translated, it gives CASSHGQGNTDTQYF.

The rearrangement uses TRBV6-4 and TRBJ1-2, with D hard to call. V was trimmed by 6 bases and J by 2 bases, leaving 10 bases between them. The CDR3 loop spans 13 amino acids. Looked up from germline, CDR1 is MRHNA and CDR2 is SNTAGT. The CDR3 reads CASSPDGNYGYTF. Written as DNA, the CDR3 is TGTGCCAGCAGCCCAGACGGAAACTATGGCTACACCTTC.

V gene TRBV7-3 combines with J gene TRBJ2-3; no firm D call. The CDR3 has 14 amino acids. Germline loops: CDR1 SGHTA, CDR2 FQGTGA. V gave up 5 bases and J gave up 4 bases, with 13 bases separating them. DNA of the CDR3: TGTGCCAGCAGCCCCGACCCCCATGCAGATACGCAGTATTTT. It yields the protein CASSPDPHADTQYF.

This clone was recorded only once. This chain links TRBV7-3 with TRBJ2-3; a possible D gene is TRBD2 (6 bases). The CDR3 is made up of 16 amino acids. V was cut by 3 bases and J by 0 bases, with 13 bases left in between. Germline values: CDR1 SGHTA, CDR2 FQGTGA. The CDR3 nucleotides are TGTGCCAGCAGCTTTGGGGGGAGGTCTAGCACAGATACGCAGTATTTT. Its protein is CASSFGGRSSTDTQYF. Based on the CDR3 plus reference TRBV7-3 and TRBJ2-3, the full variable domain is GAGVSQTPSNKVTEKGKYVELRCDPISGHTALYWYRQSLGQGPEFLIYFQGTGAADDSGLPNDRFFAVRPEGSVSTLKIQRTERGDSAVYLCASSFGGRSSTDTQYFGPGTRLTVL.

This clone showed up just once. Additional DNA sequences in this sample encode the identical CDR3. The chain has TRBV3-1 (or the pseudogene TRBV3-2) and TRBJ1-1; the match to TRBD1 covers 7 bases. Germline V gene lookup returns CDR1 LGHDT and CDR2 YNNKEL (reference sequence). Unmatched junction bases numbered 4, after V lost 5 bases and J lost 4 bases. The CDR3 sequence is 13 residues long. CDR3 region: CASSATGSTEAFF. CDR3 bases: TGTGCCAGCAGCGCGACAGGGTCCACTGAAGCTTTCTTT.

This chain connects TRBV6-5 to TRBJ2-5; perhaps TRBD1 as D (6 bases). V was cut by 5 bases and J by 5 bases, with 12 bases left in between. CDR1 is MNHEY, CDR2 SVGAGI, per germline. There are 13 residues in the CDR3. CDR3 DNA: TGTGCCAGCAGTCACAGGGTTCACGAGACCCAGTACTTC. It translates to CASSHRVHETQYF.

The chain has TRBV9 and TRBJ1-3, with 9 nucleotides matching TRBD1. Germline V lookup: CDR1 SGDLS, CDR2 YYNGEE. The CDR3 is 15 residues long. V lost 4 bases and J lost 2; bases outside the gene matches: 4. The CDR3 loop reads CASSPQGATGNTIYF. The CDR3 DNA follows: TGTGCCAGCAGCCCACAGGGGGCTACTGGAAACACCATATATTTT.

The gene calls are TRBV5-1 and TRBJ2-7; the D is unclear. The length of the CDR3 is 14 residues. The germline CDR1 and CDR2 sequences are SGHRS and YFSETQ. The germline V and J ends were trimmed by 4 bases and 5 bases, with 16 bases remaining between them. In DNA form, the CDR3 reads TGCGCCAGCAGCCCAAATAACCCCTACCACGAGCAGTACTTC. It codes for CASSPNNPYHEQYF.

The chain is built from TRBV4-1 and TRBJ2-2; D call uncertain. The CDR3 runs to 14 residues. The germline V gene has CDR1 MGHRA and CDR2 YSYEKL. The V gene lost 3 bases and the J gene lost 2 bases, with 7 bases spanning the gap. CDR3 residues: CASSHRQNTGELFF. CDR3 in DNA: TGCGCCAGCAGCCACCGACAAAACACCGGGGAGCTGTTTTTT.

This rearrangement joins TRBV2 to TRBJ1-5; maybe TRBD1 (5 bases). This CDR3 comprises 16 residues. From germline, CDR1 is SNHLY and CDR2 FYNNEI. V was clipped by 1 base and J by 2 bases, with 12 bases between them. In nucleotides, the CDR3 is TGTGCCAGCAGTGAAGGGGCAGGGAGAGGCAATCAGCCCCAGCATTTT. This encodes CASSEGAGRGNQPQHF.

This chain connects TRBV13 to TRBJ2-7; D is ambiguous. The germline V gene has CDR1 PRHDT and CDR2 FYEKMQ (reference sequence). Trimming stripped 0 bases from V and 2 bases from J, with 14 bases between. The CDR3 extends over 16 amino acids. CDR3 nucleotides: TGTGCCAGCAGCTTAGGGTATCGACGGCGGACCTACGAGCAGTACTTC. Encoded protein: CASSLGYRRRTYEQYF.

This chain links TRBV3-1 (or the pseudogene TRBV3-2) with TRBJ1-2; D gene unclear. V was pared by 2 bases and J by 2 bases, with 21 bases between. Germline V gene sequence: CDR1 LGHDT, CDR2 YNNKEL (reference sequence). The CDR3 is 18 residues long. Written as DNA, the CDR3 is TGTGCCAGCAGCCAACTAGGGCAGCCGTTTGGAAGGAACTATGGCTACACCTTC. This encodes CASSQLGQPFGRNYGYTF.

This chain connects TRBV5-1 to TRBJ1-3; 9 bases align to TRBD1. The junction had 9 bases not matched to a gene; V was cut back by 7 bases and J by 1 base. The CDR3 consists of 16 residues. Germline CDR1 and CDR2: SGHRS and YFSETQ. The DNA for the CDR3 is TGCGCCAGCTCACGGACAGGGGTAGAATCTGGAAACACCATATATTTT. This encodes CASSRTGVESGNTIYF.

This CDR3 reads CAWKQGAGFSSYNSPLHF. In nucleotides, the CDR3 is TGTGCCTGGAAACAGGGGGCGGGATTTAGCTCCTATAATTCACCCCTCCACTTT. The chain couples TRBV30 to TRBJ1-6; 9 bases align to TRBD1. CDR1 and CDR2 from the germline V gene are GTSNPN and SVGIG (reference sequence). CDR3 size: 18 residues. J lost 0 bases, V lost 4 bases, and 10 bases had no gene match.